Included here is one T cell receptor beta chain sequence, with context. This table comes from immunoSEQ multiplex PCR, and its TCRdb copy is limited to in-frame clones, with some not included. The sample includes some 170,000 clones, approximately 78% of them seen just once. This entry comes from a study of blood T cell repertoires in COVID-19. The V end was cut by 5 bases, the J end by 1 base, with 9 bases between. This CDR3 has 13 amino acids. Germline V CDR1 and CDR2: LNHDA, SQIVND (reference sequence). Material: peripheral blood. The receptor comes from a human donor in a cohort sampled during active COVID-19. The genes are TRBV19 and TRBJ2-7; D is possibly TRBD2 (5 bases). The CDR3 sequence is CASSAGRSYEQYF. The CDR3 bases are TGTGCCAGTAGTGCGGGCAGGTCCTACGAGCAGTACTTC.